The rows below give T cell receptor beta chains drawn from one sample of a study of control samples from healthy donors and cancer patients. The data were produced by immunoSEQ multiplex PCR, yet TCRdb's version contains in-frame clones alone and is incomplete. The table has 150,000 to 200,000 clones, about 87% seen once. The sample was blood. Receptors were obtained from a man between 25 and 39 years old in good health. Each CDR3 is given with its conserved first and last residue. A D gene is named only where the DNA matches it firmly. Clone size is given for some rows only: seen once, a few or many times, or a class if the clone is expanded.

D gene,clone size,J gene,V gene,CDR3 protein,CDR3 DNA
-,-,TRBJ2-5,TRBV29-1,CSVEGGGKETQYF,TGCAGCGTTGAGGGAGGGGGGAAAGAGACCCAGTACTTC
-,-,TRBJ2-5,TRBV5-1,CASSLGPGEHETQYF,TGCGCCAGCAGCTTGGGGCCGGGTGAACACGAGACCCAGTACTTC
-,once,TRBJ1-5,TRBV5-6,CASSFRGVSNQPQHF,TGTGCCAGCAGCTTTCGAGGGGTGAGCAATCAGCCCCAGCATTTT
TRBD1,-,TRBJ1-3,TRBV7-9,CASSLRDRGGNTIYF,TGTGCCAGCAGCCTCCGGGACAGGGGAGGGAACACCATATATTTT
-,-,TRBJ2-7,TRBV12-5,CASGINHRVRGTYEQYF,TGTGCTAGTGGGATCAACCACCGGGTCCGAGGAACCTACGAGCAGTACTTC
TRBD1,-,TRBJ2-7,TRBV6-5,CATWTGGNYEQYF,TGTGCCACCTGGACAGGGGGAAACTACGAGCAGTACTTC
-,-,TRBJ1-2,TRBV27,CASSLSRRQAGGYTF,TGTGCCAGCAGTTTATCCCGACGACAGGCTGGGGGCTACACCTTC
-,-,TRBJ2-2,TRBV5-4,CASRSVLDYPGELFF,TGTGCCAGCAGATCTGTGCTGGACTACCCCGGGGAGCTGTTTTTT
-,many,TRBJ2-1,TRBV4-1,CASSQEGVDLQQDEQFF,TGCGCCAGCAGCCAAGAAGGGGTGGACCTACAACAGGATGAGCAGTTCTTC
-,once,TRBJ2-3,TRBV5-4,CASSSPLSTDTQYF,TGTGCCAGCAGCTCCCCGCTAAGCACAGATACGCAGTATTTT
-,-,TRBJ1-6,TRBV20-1,CSASSVPAGNNSPLHF,TGCAGTGCTAGTTCTGTTCCGGCAGGGAATAATTCACCCCTCCACTTT
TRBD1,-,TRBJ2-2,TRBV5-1,CASSPGQGGDTGELFF,TGCGCCAGCAGCCCGGGACAGGGGGGAGACACCGGGGAGCTGTTTTTT
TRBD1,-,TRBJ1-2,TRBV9,CASSAQGEANYGYTF,TGTGCCAGCAGCGCGCAGGGGGAAGCTAACTATGGCTACACCTTC
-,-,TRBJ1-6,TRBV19,CASRRQGGSPLHF,TGTGCCAGTAGAAGGCAGGGAGGATCACCCCTCCACTTT
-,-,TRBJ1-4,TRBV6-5,CASSYQPTNEKLFF,TGTGCCAGCAGTTACCAGCCAACTAATGAAAAACTGTTTTTT
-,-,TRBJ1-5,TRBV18,CASSLDRNQPQHF,TGTGCCAGCTCACTGGACAGAAATCAGCCCCAGCATTTT
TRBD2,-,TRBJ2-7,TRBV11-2,CASSIGASGRYEQYF,TGTGCCAGCAGCATAGGGGCTAGCGGGAGATACGAGCAGTACTTC
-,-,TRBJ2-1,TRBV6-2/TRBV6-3,CASSLSYNEQFF,TGTGCCAGCAGTTTATCCTACAATGAGCAGTTCTTC
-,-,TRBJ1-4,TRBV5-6,CASSLASTGATNEKLFF,TGTGCCAGCAGCTTGGCCTCCACGGGGGCAACTAATGAAAAACTGTTTTTT
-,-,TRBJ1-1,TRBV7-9,CASSLAQAWGWSEAFF,TGTGCCAGCAGCTTAGCGCAGGCATGGGGTTGGTCTGAAGCTTTCTTT
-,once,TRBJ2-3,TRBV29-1,CSVGDFDTQYF,TGCAGCGTTGGGGACTTCGATACGCAGTATTTT
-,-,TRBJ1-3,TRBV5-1,CASSKGSGNTIYF,TGCGCCAGCAGTAAGGGCTCTGGAAACACCATATATTTT
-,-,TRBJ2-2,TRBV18,CASSPQRRRSEHFTGELFF,TGTGCCAGCTCACCTCAACGGAGAAGATCAGAACACTTCACCGGGGAGCTGTTTTTT
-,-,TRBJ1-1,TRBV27,CATRPQGNTEAFF,TGTGCCACCCGGCCACAGGGGAACACTGAAGCTTTCTTT